These T cell receptor beta chains were read from a single sample in a study of CD8+ T cells in alopecia areata. Only in-frame clones appear in the TCRdb table, and some are missing; sequencing was by immunoSEQ multiplex PCR. This sample yields 150,000 or so clones, of which 50% to 60% are seen a single time; about 4.5% belongs to the top ten. What was sequenced was CD4+ T cells sorted from blood. Receptors originate from a human donor in good health. Each CDR3 is given with its conserved first and last residue. The D gene is left open where the match is weak. Only some rows state a clone size, as once, few, many or a class for expanded clones.

>15|.|TRBJ1-3|.|TRBV29-1
CSISGAAGSGNTIYF
TGCAGCATCAGCGGGGCAGCGGGCTCTGGAAACACCATATATTTT
>14|.|TRBJ2-1|.|TRBV2
CASTVEATTPEQFF
TGTGCCAGCACCGTTGAAGCAACGACTCCTGAGCAGTTCTTC
>12|.|TRBJ2-5|.|TRBV29-1
CSAGGSGETQYF
TGCAGCGCCGGAGGGAGTGGTGAGACCCAGTACTTC
>12|.|TRBJ1-2|.|TRBV29-1
CSAVLTNYGYTF
TGCAGCGCCGTGTTGACTAACTATGGCTACACCTTC
>14|.|TRBJ2-4|.|TRBV29-1
CSVDLTGAKNIQYF
TGCAGCGTTGACCTAACAGGGGCCAAAAACATTCAGTACTTC
>15|TRBD1|TRBJ2-7|.|TRBV29-1
CSVEGSGTGFYEQYF
TGCAGCGTTGAAGGGTCCGGGACAGGATTCTACGAGCAGTACTTC
>12|.|TRBJ2-5|.|TRBV29-1
CSVSRKKETQYF
TGCAGCGTTTCGAGGAAAAAAGAGACCCAGTACTTC
>12|.|TRBJ2-5|.|TRBV29-1
CSVGYVQETQYF
TGCAGCGTTGGATACGTCCAAGAGACCCAGTACTTC
>15|.|TRBJ2-7|.|TRBV5-6
CASSLRGKLAYEQYF
TGTGCCAGCAGCTTGAGGGGTAAGCTGGCCTACGAGCAGTACTTC
>14|TRBD1|TRBJ1-4|few|TRBV7-8
CASSQGDRAEKLFF
TGTGCCAGCAGCCAGGGGGACAGAGCCGAAAAACTGTTTTTT
>11|.|TRBJ2-5|few|TRBV10-3
CAISESETQYF
TGTGCCATCAGTGAGTCGGAGACCCAGTACTTC
>11|.|TRBJ1-1|once|TRBV29-1
CSTKYNTEAFF
TGCAGCACTAAATATAACACTGAAGCTTTCTTT
>13|TRBD2|TRBJ2-7|.|TRBV2
CASRTSGNSEQYF
TGTGCCAGCAGGACTAGCGGGAACTCCGAGCAGTACTTC
>13|TRBD2|TRBJ2-1|.|TRBV5-1
CASSSGLAGNQFF
TGCGCCAGCAGCTCCGGACTAGCGGGAAATCAGTTCTTC
>14|TRBD1|TRBJ1-2|.|TRBV6-5
CASSTRTGNYGYTF
TGTGCCAGCAGTACCCGGACAGGGAACTATGGCTACACCTTC
>15|.|TRBJ2-5|.|TRBV29-1
CSVGETGIPGETQYF
TGCAGCGTTGGAGAGACGGGGATTCCCGGAGAGACCCAGTACTTC
>17|.|TRBJ2-1|.|TRBV14
CASSRGLRDYSYNEQFF
TGTGCCAGCAGCCGAGGTCTAAGAGATTACTCCTACAATGAGCAGTTCTTC
>12|.|TRBJ2-1|.|TRBV29-1
CSVVRIYNEQFF
TGCAGCGTTGTTAGAATTTACAATGAGCAGTTCTTC
>14|.|TRBJ1-2|.|TRBV5-6
CASSLGLVFYGYTF
TGTGCCAGCAGCTTAGGATTGGTATTCTATGGCTACACCTTC
>12|.|TRBJ2-5|.|TRBV5-4
CASSGPVETQYF
TGTGCCAGCAGCGGGCCTGTGGAGACCCAGTACTTC
>14|.|TRBJ1-5|.|TRBV28
CASSYGQINQPQHF
TGTGCCAGCAGTTACGGACAGATTAATCAGCCCCAGCATTTT
>14|.|TRBJ1-1|few|TRBV19
CASSTDTLNTEAFF
TGTGCCAGTAGTACGGACACGCTGAACACTGAAGCTTTCTTT